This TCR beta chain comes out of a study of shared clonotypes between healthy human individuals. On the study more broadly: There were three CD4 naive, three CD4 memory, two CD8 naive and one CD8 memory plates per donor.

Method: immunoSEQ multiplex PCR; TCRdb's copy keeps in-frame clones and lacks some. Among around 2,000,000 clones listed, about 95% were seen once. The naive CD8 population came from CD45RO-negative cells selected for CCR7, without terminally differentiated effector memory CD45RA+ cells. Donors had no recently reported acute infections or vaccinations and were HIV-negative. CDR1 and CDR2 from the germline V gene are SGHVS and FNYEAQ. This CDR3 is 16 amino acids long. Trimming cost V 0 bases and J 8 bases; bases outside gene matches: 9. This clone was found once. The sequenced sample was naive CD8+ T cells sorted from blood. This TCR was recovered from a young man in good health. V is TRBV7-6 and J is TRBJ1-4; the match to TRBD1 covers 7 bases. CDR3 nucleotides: TGTGCCAGCAGCTTAGCGCCGTCAGGGGGTAACGAAAAACTGTTTTTT. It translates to CASSLAPSGGNEKLFF.